This TCR beta chain was recovered during a study of lymphopenia after photon versus proton radiotherapy. This clone was counted a single time. Profiled with immunoSEQ multiplex PCR; TCRdb holds only in-frame clones, not every one. This table holds about 45,000 clones, 65% to 90% found once. The germline CDR1 and CDR2 sequences are LNHDA and SQIVND (reference sequence). This CDR3 comprises 14 residues. Trimming took 5 bases from V and 7 from J, leaving 15 bases between them. This specimen consisted of peripheral blood, obtained from a patient treated with photon-based radiotherapy. The chain uses TRBV19 and TRBJ2-1; tentatively, D is TRBD1 or TRBD2 (5 bases each). This clonotype originated in a man aged 40-50 years with gastric cancer. The CDR3 DNA reads TGTGCCAGTAGTCTCTACGGGGCTTTGAATGAGCAGTTCTTC. Its protein is CASSLYGALNEQFF.